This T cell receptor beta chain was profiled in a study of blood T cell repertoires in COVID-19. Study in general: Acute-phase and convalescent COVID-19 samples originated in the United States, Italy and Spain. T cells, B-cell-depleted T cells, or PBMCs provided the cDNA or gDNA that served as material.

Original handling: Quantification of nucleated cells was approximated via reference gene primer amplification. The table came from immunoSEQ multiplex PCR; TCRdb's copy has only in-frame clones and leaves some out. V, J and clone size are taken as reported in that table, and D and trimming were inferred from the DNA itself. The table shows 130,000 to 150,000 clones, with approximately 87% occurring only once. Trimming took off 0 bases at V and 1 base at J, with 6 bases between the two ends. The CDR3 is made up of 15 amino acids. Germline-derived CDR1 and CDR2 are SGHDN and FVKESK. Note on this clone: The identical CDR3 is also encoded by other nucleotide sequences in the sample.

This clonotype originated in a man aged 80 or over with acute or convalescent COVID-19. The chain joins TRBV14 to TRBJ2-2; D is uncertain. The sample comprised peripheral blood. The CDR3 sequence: CASSQELGNTGELFF. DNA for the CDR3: TGTGCCAGCAGCCAAGAACTCGGGAACACCGGGGAGCTGTTTTTT.